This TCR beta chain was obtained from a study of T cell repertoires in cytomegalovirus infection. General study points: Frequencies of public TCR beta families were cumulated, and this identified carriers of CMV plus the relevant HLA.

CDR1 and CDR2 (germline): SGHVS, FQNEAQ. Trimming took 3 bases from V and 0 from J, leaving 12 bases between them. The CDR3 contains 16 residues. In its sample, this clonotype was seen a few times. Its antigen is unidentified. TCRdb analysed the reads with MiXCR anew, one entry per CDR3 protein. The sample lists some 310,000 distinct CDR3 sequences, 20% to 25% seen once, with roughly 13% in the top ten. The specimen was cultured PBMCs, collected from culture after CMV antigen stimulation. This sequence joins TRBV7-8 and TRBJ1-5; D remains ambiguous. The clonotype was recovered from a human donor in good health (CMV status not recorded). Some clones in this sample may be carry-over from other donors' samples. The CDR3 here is CASSFGPRNSNQPQHF. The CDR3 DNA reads TGTGCCAGCAGCTTTGGACCGAGAAATAGCAATCAGCCCCAGCATTTT. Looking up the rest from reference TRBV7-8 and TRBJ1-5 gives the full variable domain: GAGVSQSPRYKVAKRGQDVALRCDPISGHVSLFWYQQALGQGPEFLTYFQNEAQLDKSGLPSDRFFAERPEGSVSTLKIQRTQQEDSAVYLCASSFGPRNSNQPQHFGDGTRLSIL.